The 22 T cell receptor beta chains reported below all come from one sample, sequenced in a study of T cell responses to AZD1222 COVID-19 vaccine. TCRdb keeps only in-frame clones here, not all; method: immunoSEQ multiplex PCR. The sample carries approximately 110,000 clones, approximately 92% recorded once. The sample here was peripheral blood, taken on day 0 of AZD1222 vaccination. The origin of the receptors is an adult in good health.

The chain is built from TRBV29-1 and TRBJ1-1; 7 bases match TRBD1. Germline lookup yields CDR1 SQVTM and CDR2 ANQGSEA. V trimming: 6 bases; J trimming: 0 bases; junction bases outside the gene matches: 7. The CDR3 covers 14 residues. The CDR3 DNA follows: TGCAGCGTGGACATGGGACAGTTGAACACTGAAGCTTTCTTT. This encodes CSVDMGQLNTEAFF.

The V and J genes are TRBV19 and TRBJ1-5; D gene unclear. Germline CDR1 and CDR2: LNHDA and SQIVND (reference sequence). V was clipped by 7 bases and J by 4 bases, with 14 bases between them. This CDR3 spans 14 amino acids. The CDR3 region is CASKVPGPNQPQHF. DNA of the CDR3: TGTGCCAGTAAAGTCCCGGGCCCTAATCAGCCCCAGCATTTT.

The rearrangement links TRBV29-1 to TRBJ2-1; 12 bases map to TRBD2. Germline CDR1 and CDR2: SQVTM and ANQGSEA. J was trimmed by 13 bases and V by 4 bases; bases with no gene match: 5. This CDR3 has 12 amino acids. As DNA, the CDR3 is TGCAGCGTTGGGACTAGCGGGACCGCCCAGTTCTTC. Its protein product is CSVGTSGTAQFF.

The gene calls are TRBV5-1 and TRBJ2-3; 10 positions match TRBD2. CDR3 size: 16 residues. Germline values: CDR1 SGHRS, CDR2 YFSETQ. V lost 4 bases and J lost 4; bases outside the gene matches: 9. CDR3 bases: TGCGCCAGCAGCATATCAGCGGGAGGGAGGTCAGATACGCAGTATTTT. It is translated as CASSISAGGRSDTQYF.

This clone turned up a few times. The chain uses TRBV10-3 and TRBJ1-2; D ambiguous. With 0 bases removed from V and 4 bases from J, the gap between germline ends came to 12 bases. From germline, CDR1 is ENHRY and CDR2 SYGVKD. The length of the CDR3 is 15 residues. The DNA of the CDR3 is TGTGCCATCAGTGAGTCGAAAGGTTTGGCCTATGGCTACACCTTC. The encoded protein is CAISESKGLAYGYTF.

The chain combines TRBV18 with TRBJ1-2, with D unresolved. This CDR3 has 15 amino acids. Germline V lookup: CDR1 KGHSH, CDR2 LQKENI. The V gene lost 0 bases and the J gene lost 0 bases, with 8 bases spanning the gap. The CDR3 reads CASSPPTVANYGYTF. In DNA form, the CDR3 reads TGTGCCAGCTCACCACCGACGGTAGCTAACTATGGCTACACCTTC.

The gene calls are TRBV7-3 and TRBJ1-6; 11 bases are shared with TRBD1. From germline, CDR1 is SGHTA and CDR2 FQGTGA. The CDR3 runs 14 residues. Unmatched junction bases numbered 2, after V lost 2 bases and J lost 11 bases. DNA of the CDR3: TGTGCCAGCAGCTTAGGGACAGGGGGAACACCCCTCCACTTT. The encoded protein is CASSLGTGGTPLHF. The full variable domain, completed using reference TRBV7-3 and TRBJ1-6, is GAGVSQTPSNKVTEKGKYVELRCDPISGHTALYWYRQSLGQGPEFLIYFQGTGAADDSGLPNDRFFAVRPEGSVSTLKIQRTERGDSAVYLCASSLGTGGTPLHFGNGTRLTVT.

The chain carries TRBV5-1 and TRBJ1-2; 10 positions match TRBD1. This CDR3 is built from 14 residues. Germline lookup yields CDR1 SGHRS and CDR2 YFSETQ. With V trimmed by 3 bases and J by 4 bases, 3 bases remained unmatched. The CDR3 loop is CASSSGQGIYGYTF. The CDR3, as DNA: TGCGCCAGCAGCTCGGGACAGGGGATCTATGGCTACACCTTC.

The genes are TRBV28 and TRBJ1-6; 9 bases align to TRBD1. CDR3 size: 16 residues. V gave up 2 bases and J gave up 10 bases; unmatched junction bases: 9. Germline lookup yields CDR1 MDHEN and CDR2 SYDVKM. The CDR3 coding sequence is TGTGCCAGCAGTTTAGGACAGGGGCCCGGGTTGTCACCCCTCCACTTT. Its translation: CASSLGQGPGLSPLHF.

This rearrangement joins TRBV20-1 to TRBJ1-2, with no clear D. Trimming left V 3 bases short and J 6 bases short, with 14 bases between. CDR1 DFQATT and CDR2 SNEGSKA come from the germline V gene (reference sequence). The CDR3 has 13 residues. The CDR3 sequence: CSASNPAAHGYTF. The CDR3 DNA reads TGCAGTGCTAGTAATCCAGCGGCTCATGGCTACACCTTC.

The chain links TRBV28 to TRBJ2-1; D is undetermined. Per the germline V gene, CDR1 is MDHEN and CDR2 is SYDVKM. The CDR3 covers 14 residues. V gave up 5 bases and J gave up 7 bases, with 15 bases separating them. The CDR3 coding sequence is TGTGCCAGCAGTCTCCCCCTCGGCACTAATGAGCAGTTCTTC. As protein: CASSLPLGTNEQFF. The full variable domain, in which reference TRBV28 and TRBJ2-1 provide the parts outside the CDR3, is DVKVTQSSRYLVKRTGEKVFLECVQDMDHENMFWYRQDPGLGLRLIYFSYDVKMKEKGDIPEGYSVSREKKERFSLILESASTNQTSMYLCASSLPLGTNEQFFGPGTRLTVL.

CDR3 protein: CASRGDGYQPQHF. The CDR3 coding sequence is TGTGCCAGCAGGGGCGACGGATATCAGCCCCAGCATTTT. The V gene is TRBV6-5, the J gene TRBJ1-5; D is undetermined. The CDR3 runs to 13 residues. Trimming pared 6 bases from V and 5 bases from J, leaving 11 bases between. Germline-derived CDR1 and CDR2 are MNHEY and SVGAGI.

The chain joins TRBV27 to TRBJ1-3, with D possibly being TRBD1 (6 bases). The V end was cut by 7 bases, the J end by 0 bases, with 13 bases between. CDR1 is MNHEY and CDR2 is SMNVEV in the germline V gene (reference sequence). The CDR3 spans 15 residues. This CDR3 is CASMAGGASGNTIYF. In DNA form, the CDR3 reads TGTGCCAGCATGGCCGGGGGGGCCTCTGGAAACACCATATATTTT.

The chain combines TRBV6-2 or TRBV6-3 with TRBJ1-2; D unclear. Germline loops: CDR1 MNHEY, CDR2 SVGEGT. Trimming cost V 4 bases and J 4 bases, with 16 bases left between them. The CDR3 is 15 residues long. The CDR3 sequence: CASSSGTALLYGYTF. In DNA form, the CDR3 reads TGTGCCAGCAGTTCCGGAACAGCCCTTCTCTATGGCTACACCTTC.

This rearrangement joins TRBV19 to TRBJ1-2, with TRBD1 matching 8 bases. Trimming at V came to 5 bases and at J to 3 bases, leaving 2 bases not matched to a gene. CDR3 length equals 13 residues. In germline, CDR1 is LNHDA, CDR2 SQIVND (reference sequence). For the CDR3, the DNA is TGTGCCAGTAGTCCGACAGGGGACTATGGCTACACCTTC. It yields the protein CASSPTGDYGYTF.

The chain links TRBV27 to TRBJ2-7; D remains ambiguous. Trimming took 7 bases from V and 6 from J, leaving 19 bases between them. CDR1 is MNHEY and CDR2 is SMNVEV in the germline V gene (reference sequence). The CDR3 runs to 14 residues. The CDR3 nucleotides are TGTGCCAGCATCGCCGTGGGTCAGACGGGCGAGCAGTACTTC. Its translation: CASIAVGQTGEQYF.

This CDR3 reads CASSLDGIETGELFF. DNA of the CDR3: TGTGCCAGCAGCTTAGACGGGATCGAGACCGGGGAGCTGTTTTTT. The chain recombines TRBV7-2 with TRBJ2-2; a possible D gene is TRBD2 (5 bases). This CDR3 is 15 amino acids long. Trimming took off 1 base at V and 5 bases at J, with 11 bases between the two ends. Germline values: CDR1 SGHTA, CDR2 FQGNSA.

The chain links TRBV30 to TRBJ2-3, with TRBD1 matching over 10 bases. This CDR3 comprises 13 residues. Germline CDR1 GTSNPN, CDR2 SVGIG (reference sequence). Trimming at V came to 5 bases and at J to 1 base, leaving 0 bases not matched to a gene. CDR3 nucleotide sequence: TGTGCCTGGGGACAGGGGGGCACAGATACGCAGTATTTT. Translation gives CAWGQGGTDTQYF.

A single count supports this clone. CDR3 DNA: TGTGCCAGCTCCCCCGCCGGACAGCTCTCTGGAAACACCATATATTTT. Encoded protein: CASSPAGQLSGNTIYF. The genes are TRBV18 and TRBJ1-3; D perhaps matches TRBD1 (6 bases). Germline CDR1 is KGHSH and CDR2 is LQKENI. The CDR3 sequence is 16 residues long. Trimming removed 6 bases from V and 0 bases from J, with 15 bases in between.

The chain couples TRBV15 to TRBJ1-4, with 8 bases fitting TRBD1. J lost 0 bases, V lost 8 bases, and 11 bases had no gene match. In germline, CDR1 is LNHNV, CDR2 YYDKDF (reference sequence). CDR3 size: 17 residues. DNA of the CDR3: TGTGCCACCGAGGCCGACAGGGGTCGAACAACTAATGAAAAACTGTTTTTT. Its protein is CATEADRGRTTNEKLFF.

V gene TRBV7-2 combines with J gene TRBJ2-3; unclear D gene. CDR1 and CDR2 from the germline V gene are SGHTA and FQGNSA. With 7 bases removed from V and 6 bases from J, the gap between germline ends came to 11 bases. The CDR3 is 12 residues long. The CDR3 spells CASNRVSDTQYF. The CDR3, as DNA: TGTGCCAGCAACCGTGTTTCGGATACGCAGTATTTT.

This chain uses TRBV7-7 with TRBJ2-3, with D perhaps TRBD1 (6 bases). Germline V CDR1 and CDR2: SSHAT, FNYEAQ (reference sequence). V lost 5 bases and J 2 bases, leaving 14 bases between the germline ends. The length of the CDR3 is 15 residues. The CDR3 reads CASSPGHGATDTQYF. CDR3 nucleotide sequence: TGTGCCAGCAGCCCGGGACACGGAGCCACAGATACGCAGTATTTT.